This TCR beta chain derives from a study of T-cell memory formation after mild COVID-19. CDR1 SGHVS and CDR2 FNYEAQ come from the germline V gene. V was clipped by 6 bases and J by 3 bases; unmatched bases: 6. The CDR3 consists of 14 residues. This clonotype was detected a few times. Its cognate antigen is unknown. UMIs and sample barcodes were carried by the TCR alpha and TCR beta cDNA libraries that 5'RACE produced using constant-segment primers. TCRdb fed the 5' RACE reads into MiXCR, producing one record per CDR3 protein. The sample records roughly 610,000 distinct CDR3 sequences, around 15% being singletons. Study results and limitations: For contracting clones, CD4+ ones sat mainly in CM and EM, CD8+ in EMRA. Nothing showed for sure that second-wave clones peaking on day 37 were SARS-CoV-2 specific. Researchers found some responding clones in pre-infection memory, a sign that cross-reactive memory joined.

The TCR was taken from an adult woman who had mild COVID-19 (a few samples of this study predate the infection). Cell type and time point are not known. The genes are TRBV7-6 and TRBJ1-1, with 8 bases fitting TRBD1. The sample was PBMCs or a T cell subset sorted from them (not recorded which). In DNA form, the CDR3 reads TGTGCCAGCAGACCAGACAGGGGAGACACTGAAGCTTTCTTT. Its protein product is CASRPDRGDTEAFF.